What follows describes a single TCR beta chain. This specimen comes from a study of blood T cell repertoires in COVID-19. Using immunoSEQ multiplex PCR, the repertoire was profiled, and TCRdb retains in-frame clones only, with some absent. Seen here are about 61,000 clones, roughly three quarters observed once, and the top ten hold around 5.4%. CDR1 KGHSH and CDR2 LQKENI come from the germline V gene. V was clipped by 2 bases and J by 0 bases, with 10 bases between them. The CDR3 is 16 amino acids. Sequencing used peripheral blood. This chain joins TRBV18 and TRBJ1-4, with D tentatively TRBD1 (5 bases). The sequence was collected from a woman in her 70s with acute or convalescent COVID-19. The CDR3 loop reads CASSPSTGSTNEKLFF. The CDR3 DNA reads TGTGCCAGCTCACCAAGCACAGGTTCAACTAATGAAAAACTGTTTTTT.